This T cell receptor (beta chain) emerged from a study of blood T cell repertoires in COVID-19. Method: immunoSEQ multiplex PCR; TCRdb's copy keeps in-frame clones and lacks some. The repertoire holds hundreds of thousands of clones, with under 90% as singletons. Unmatched junction bases numbered 4, after V lost 4 bases and J lost 2 bases. Germline CDR1 SGHDN, CDR2 FVKESK. The CDR3 length is 14 residues. Sequencing was done on a sample of PBMCs or T cells enriched from blood (not recorded which). The sequence was collected from a man aged 55 to 69 who had recovered from COVID-19. This chain joins TRBV14 and TRBJ1-1, with TRBD1 matching over 7 bases. The CDR3 sequence: CASSLYRGNTEAFF. CDR3 nucleotide sequence: TGTGCCAGCAGCCTATACAGGGGAAACACTGAAGCTTTCTTT. Variable domain in full (rest from reference TRBV14 and TRBJ1-1): EAGVTQFPSHSVIEKGQTVTLRCDPISGHDNLYWYRRVMGKEIKFLLHFVKESKQDESGMPNNRFLAERTGGTYSTLKVQPAELEDSGVYFCASSLYRGNTEAFFGQGTRLTVV.